This entry describes one T cell receptor beta chain. Antigen specificity is unknown. The record originates from a study of cytomegalovirus exposure and HLA in healthy donors. Broader study findings: Exclusion applied to some V segments, including TRBV6-2 and TRBV6-3, as they were indistinguishable.

The PCR made use of 60 Vbeta and 13 Jbeta primers. Sequenced by immunoSEQ multiplex PCR; TCRdb stores in-frame clones only, minus some. The repertoire holds under 200,000 clones, with just under 80% as singletons. The germline gives CDR1 SGHTA, CDR2 FQGNSA. The CDR3 totals 15 residues. V was pared by 6 bases and J by 10 bases, with 21 bases between. This receptor was taken from a young man in good health and CMV-seronegative. This chain connects TRBV7-2 to TRBJ1-4, with a tentative D call TRBD1 (5 bases). Sequenced sample: PBMCs. This CDR3 is CASSSGAGRQGKLFF. As DNA, the CDR3 is TGTGCCAGCAGTTCTGGGGCCGGACGGCAGGGAAAACTGTTTTTT.